Sequencing of this TCR beta chain was carried out in a study of control samples from healthy donors and cancer patients. CDR3 length equals 12 residues. Germline CDR1 SEHNR, CDR2 FQNEAQ (reference sequence). V was pared by 5 bases and J by 5 bases, with 2 bases of the junction left unmatched. Generated by immunoSEQ multiplex PCR, the TCRdb table keeps only in-frame clones and is missing some. The data show about 250,000 clones, with 82% seen just once and roughly 13% held by the top ten. The sequence was collected from a woman aged 55-70 years with lung cancer. The chain links TRBV7-9 to TRBJ1-1; 7 bases are shared with TRBD1. Sequenced material: PBMCs. The CDR3 here is CASSPQGTEAFF. The CDR3, as DNA: TGTGCCAGCAGCCCACAGGGGACTGAAGCTTTCTTT.